This T cell receptor (beta chain) originates from a study of shared T cell receptors in the human thymus (dated by TCRdb to 2020 to 2022). General notes on the study: The study examined how self-reactive, shared T-cell receptor alpha chains are generated in the human thymus.

Sequences MDHEN (CDR1) and SYDVKM (CDR2) are obtained from the germline V gene. From V the trimming removes 1 base and from J it removes 7 bases, while the gene matches leave 10 bases of the junction unaccounted for. Including the terminal cysteine and phenylalanine, the CDR3 comprises 19 residues. Here the CDR3 DNA is all that survives: 57 bases in frame from base 1. Library prep was done by the immunoSEQ multiplex PCR assay. Sourced from immuneACCESS, this table was stored by TCRdb with only in-frame sequences that have V and J called. A share of the clones is absent; for the studies checked, an unresolved V gene accounts for under half, and the remainder has no known explanation. The sample contains fewer than 700,000 clones, approximately 90% of them found a single time. The top ten clonotypes cover around 0.0099% of the sample. As to this clone: No cognate antigen has been identified for it. Qualities for individual bases were not recorded, and no much larger clone is one base off.

These same records also appear under a second study, on human thymus T cells. As the second paper documents: The donors were immunologically healthy infants in Finland who had open corrective cardiac surgery for congenital heart defects. Thymus tissue was collected as surgical resects that were removed during corrective cardiac surgery. Both the thymic and the peripheral blood repertoires appeared to show biased V and J gene segment usage. According to the related research, thymic TCR repertoires were highly overlapping among unrelated individuals. TCR alpha and beta repertoires from about 8 infant thymus samples and a few related peripheral blood samples were characterized in the study. Donor ages ranging from about 7 to 250 days were recorded, and five to seven male and a couple of female infants were included in the cohort. Thymocytes were mechanically released from the tissue and were stored as pellets of 10-30 million cells at -70 degrees C. A QIAsymphony instrument was used to extract genomic DNA from the frozen cell pellets. TCRB and TCRAD loci were amplified from a standardized quantity of quality-controlled genomic DNA using the immunoSEQ multiplex PCR assay. Amplicons spanned the V(D)J region at a length sufficient to cover the CDR3 and identify V and J genes. Amplicon sequencing was performed on an Illumina platform through the commercial immunoSEQ service. Primer bias and sequencing errors were corrected as previously described, and TCRAD and TCRB were defined on the basis of the IMGT database. immunoSEQ Analyzer 3.0 and VDJTools were used for repertoire analysis, which covered basic statistics, V/J segment usage, diversity estimates, rarefaction and pairwise overlap. Diversity was estimated using the Chao1, ChaoE, Efron-Thisted, Shannon and inverse Simpson indices, and was also estimated on datasets down-sampled to the size of the smallest sample. For repertoire overlap, CDR3 nucleotide sequence, V gene and J gene had to match strictly, and clustering was done by Jaccard-based multidimensional scaling. On average, thymus samples yielded around 850,000 unique TCRB clonotypes, whereas blood samples yielded some 80,000.

This sequence originates from a boy under two years old with a congenital heart defect. Donor details come from another sample of the same person, matched by shared clones. Material for sequencing was thymocytes. Recombination joined TRBV28 with TRBJ2-2; the central 15 bases match TRBD2. CDR3 loop: CASSLSARTSGRAGGELFF. The bases are TGTGCCAGCAGTTTATCCGCTCGGACTAGCGGGAGGGCCGGCGGGGAGCTGTTTTTT.